This is a list of T cell receptor beta chains from one sample in a study of vaccination effects on CD4 cells after COVID-19. Generated by immunoSEQ multiplex PCR, the TCRdb table keeps only in-frame clones and is missing some. Seen here are over 50,000 clones, around 73% observed once, and the top ten hold roughly 1.2%. The antigens these receptors bind are not known. Sequences were derived from CD4+ T cells from PBMCs cultured with HCoV-229E spike peptides, sampled after COVID-19 vaccination. All receptors come from a human donor who received a COVID-19 vaccine. Both conserved end residues are part of each CDR3. D genes are given only for firm matches. Clone size appears in some rows only: once, few, many, or a class for an expanded clone.

V	size	J	D	DNA	CDR3
TRBV5-1	.	TRBJ1-1	.	TGCGCCAGCAGCTTGCCGACAGGACCGAACACTGAAGCTTTCTTT	CASSLPTGPNTEAFF
TRBV6-5	.	TRBJ1-5	TRBD1	TGTGCCAGCGGGAGGGGGCTGGAGCCCCAGCATTTT	CASGRGLEPQHF
TRBV5-6	.	TRBJ1-4	.	TGTGCCAGCAGCTTAGCGGGAGGGAGGACTAATGAAAAACTGTTTTTT	CASSLAGGRTNEKLFF
TRBV12-3/TRBV12-4	.	TRBJ1-5	.	TGTGCCAGCAGTTATCGACGAGATCAGCCCCAGCATTTT	CASSYRRDQPQHF
TRBV4-1	.	TRBJ1-2	.	TGCGCCAGCAGCCAAAACAGGGAATCTGGCTACACCTTC	CASSQNRESGYTF
TRBV11-2	once	TRBJ2-1	.	TGTGCCAGCAGCTTAGACCCCAGCTCCTACAATGAGCAGTTCTTC	CASSLDPSSYNEQFF
TRBV24-1	.	TRBJ2-5	.	TGTGCCACCAGTGATTTATCGGGTACAGCTTACCAAGAGACCCAGTACTTC	CATSDLSGTAYQETQYF
TRBV5-8	.	TRBJ1-4	.	TGTGCCAGCAGCTTGTTGGTAACTAATGAAAAACTGTTTTTT	CASSLLVTNEKLFF
TRBV5-1	once	TRBJ2-5	TRBD1	TGCGCCAGCAGCTTCACAGGGGGAGAAGAGACCCAGTACTTC	CASSFTGGEETQYF
TRBV11-2	few	TRBJ1-4	.	TGTGCCAGCACCCGGCGGGGGCAGTATAATGAAAAACTGTTTTTT	CASTRRGQYNEKLFF
TRBV3-1/TRBV3-2	.	TRBJ1-1	.	TGTGCCAGCAGCCATGTAAGGAACACTGAAGCTTTCTTT	CASSHVRNTEAFF
TRBV5-4	once	TRBJ2-1	TRBD2	TGTGCCAGCAGCGGCAACCCTCCGCTACTAGCGGAGTCCTACAATGAGCAGTTCTTC	CASSGNPPLLAESYNEQFF
TRBV15	.	TRBJ1-5	.	TGTGCCACCAGCAGAGATCGTGAGACAGTCCTCCAGCATTTT	CATSRDRETVLQHF
TRBV24-1	.	TRBJ1-3	.	TGTGCCACCAGTGACCAAACTGGAAACACCATATATTTT	CATSDQTGNTIYF
TRBV2	.	TRBJ2-5	.	TGTGCCAGCAGTGAAGTGAGAGGGGTCGGAGAGACCCAGTACTTC	CASSEVRGVGETQYF
TRBV30	.	TRBJ2-3	TRBD1	TGTGCCTGGAGTCCCAACAGGGGTGATACGCAGTATTTT	CAWSPNRGDTQYF
TRBV5-1	once	TRBJ2-5	TRBD1	TGCGCCAGCAGCGAGAGGACAGGGCAAGAGACCCAGTACTTC	CASSERTGQETQYF
TRBV4-1	few	TRBJ2-2	.	TGCGCCAGCCACTTGGGTACAGGGAGAAGGACCGGGGAGCTGTTTTTT	CASHLGTGRRTGELFF
TRBV18	.	TRBJ1-2	.	TGTGCCAGCTCACCGGGGAACGCTAACTATGGCTACACCTTC	CASSPGNANYGYTF
TRBV9	once	TRBJ1-4	TRBD1	TGTGCCAGCAGCTCGACAGGGAGTGGGGAAAAACTGTTTTTT	CASSSTGSGEKLFF
TRBV12-5	.	TRBJ1-5	TRBD1	TGTGCTAGTGCCCCCGGGACAGGGGGCAATCAGCCCCAGCATTTT	CASAPGTGGNQPQHF
TRBV10-3	.	TRBJ2-1	TRBD2	TGTGCCATCGGGACTAGCGGGGGTGGTTCGAATGAGCAGTTCTTC	CAIGTSGGGSNEQFF
TRBV6-5	.	TRBJ2-5	TRBD2	TGTGCCAGCAGTTACTCGGGATTAGCGGGGGGTTCGAACCAGTACTTC	CASSYSGLAGGSNQYF
TRBV5-4	.	TRBJ1-1	.	TGTGCCAGCAGCCCCCCCGGGGGTAACACTGAAGCTTTCTTT	CASSPPGGNTEAFF
TRBV6-5	.	TRBJ1-2	.	TGTGCCAGCAGGCCCACCGCCACCTATGGCTACACCTTC	CASRPTATYGYTF
TRBV4-3	.	TRBJ1-6	.	TGCGCCAGCAGCCGAGCTATTGGGCAGGGAAATTCACCCCTCCACTTT	CASSRAIGQGNSPLHF
TRBV24-1	.	TRBJ1-1	TRBD1	TGTGCCACCAGGGGACAGTACACTGAAGCTTTCTTT	CATRGQYTEAFF
TRBV19	.	TRBJ1-2	.	TGTGCCAGTAGTCTCCAGCCCACGCTGGGGGGCTACACCTTC	CASSLQPTLGGYTF
TRBV12-3/TRBV12-4	few	TRBJ1-3	.	TGTGCCAGCAGTTTAGCGCTAGGCGGGAGAGTGTATTTT	CASSLALGGRVYF
TRBV19	.	TRBJ1-2	.	TGTGCCAGTAGTGCCCAGTCTTCGGCCGTCTATGGCTACACCTTC	CASSAQSSAVYGYTF
TRBV14	once	TRBJ2-5	.	TGTGCCAGCAGCCTTACACCAGGGGGGGAGAAGACCCAGTACTTC	CASSLTPGGEKTQYF
TRBV3-1/TRBV3-2	once	TRBJ2-6	.	TGTGCCAGCAGCCAAGGCTTCGCGACTGGGGCCAACGTCCTGACTTTC	CASSQGFATGANVLTF
TRBV10-1	few	TRBJ1-1	TRBD1	TGCGCCAGCCGGCAATCCGGGACAGGGGGGGAAGCTTTCTTT	CASRQSGTGGEAFF
TRBV5-1	.	TRBJ2-3	TRBD1	TGCGCCAGCAGTGGACAGGCAGCTAGCACAGATACGCAGTATTTT	CASSGQAASTDTQYF
TRBV24-1	.	TRBJ2-5	.	TGTGCCACCAGTGACCCTAGGACAGTACAAGAGACCCAGTACTTC	CATSDPRTVQETQYF
TRBV6-1	.	TRBJ2-1	.	TGTGCCAGCAGTGAACTGTGGGAAAGCTCCTACAATGAGCAGTTCTTC	CASSELWESSYNEQFF
TRBV6-4	.	TRBJ2-3	.	TGTGCCAGCAGGAACGGGCGAACGCAGTATTTT	CASRNGRTQYF
TRBV7-3	few	TRBJ1-1	.	TGTGCCAGCAGCTTAACGGGGAGACAAGGCGCTGAAGCTTTCTTT	CASSLTGRQGAEAFF
TRBV24-1	.	TRBJ2-3	TRBD2	TGTGCCACCAGTGACTCAGGGAGGGCAGATACGCAGTATTTT	CATSDSGRADTQYF
TRBV9	few	TRBJ2-1	TRBD2	TGTGCCAGCAGCGATACTAGCGGGGTGGTTAGTGAGCAGTTCTTC	CASSDTSGVVSEQFF
TRBV5-1	.	TRBJ2-3	.	TGCGCCAGCAGCTTGCGGGAACTCACCACAGATACGCAGTATTTT	CASSLRELTTDTQYF
TRBV11-1	.	TRBJ2-2	.	TGTGCCAGCAGCTTAGTAGGAGTTACCAACACCGGGGAGCTGTTTTTT	CASSLVGVTNTGELFF
TRBV18	few	TRBJ2-2	TRBD2	TGTGCCAGCTCACGAGGACTAGACAACACCGGGGAGCTGTTTTTT	CASSRGLDNTGELFF
TRBV4-1	.	TRBJ2-3	TRBD2	TGCGCCAGCAGCCAAGAGTCCCCATCAGCGGGGTTGGATACGCAGTATTTT	CASSQESPSAGLDTQYF